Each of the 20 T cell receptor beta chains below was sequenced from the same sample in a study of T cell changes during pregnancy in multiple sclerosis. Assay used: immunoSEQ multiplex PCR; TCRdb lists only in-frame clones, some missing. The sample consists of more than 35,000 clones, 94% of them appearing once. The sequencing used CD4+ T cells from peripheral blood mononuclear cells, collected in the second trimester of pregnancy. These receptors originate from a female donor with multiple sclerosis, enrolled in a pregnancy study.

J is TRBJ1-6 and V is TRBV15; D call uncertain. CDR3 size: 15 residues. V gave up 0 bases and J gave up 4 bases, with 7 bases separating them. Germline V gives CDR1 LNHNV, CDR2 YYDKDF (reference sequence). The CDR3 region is CATSRDVPYNSPLHF. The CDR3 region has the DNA TGTGCCACCAGCAGAGACGTTCCTTATAATTCACCCCTCCACTTT.

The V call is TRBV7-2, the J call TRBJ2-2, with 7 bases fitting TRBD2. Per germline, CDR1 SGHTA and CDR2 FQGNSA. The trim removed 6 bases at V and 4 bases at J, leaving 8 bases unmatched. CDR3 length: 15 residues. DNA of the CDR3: TGTGCCAGCAGTTCCGGGGGGTCGGGCACCGGGGAGCTGTTTTTT. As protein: CASSSGGSGTGELFF.

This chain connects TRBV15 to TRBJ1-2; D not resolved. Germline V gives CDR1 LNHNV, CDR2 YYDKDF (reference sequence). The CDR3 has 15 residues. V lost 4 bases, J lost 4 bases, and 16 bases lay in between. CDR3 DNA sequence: TGTGCCACCAGCATAAGGCAGGTCTCCGGCTATGGCTACACCTTC. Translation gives CATSIRQVSGYGYTF.

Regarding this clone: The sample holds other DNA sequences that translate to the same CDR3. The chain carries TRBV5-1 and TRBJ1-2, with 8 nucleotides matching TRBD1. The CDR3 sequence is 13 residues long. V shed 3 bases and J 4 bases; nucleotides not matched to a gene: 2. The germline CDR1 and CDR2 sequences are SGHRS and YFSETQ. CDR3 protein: CASSSGQGYGYTF. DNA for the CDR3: TGCGCCAGCAGCTCAGGACAGGGCTATGGCTACACCTTC.

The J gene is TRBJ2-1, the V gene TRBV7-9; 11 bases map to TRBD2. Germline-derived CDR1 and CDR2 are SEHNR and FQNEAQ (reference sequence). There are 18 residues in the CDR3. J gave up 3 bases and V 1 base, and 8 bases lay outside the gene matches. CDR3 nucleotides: TGTGCCAGCAGCTTAGGTCTAGCGGGGGGTCCGGTCTACAATGAGCAGTTCTTC. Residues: CASSLGLAGGPVYNEQFF.

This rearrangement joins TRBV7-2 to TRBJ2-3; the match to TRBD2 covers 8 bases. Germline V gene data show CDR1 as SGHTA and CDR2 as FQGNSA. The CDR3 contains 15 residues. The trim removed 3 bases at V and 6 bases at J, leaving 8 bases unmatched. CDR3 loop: CASSLVRGDPDTQYF. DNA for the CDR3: TGTGCCAGCAGCTTGGTGCGGGGGGACCCGGATACGCAGTATTTT.

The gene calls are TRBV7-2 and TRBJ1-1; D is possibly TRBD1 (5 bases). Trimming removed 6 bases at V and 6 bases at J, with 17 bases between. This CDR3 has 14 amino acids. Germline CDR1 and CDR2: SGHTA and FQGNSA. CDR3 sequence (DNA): TGTGCCAGCAGTCCTGCGGGGGGGATCGCTGAAGCTTTCTTT. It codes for CASSPAGGIAEAFF.

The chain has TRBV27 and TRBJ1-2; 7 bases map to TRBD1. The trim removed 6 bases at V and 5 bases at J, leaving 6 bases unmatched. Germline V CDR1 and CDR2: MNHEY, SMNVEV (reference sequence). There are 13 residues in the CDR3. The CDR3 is CASRRDSQYGYTF. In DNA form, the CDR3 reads TGTGCCAGCAGAAGGGACAGTCAATATGGCTACACCTTC.

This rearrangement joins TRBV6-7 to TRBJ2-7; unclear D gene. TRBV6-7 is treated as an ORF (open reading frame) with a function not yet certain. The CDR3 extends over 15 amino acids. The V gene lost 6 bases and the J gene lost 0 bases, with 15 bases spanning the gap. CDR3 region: CASSLVDKLSYEQYF. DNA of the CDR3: TGTGCCAGCAGCCTCGTCGACAAACTCTCCTACGAGCAGTACTTC.

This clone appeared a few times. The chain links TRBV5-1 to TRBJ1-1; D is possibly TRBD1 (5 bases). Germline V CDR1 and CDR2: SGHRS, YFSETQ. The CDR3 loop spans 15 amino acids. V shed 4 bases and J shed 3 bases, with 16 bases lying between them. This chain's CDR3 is CASSPGGGKYTEAFF. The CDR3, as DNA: TGCGCCAGCAGCCCTGGTGGGGGGAAGTACACTGAAGCTTTCTTT.

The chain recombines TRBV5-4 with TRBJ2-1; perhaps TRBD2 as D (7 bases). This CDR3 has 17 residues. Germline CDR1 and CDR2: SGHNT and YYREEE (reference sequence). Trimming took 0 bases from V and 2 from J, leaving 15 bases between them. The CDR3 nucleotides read TGTGCCAGCAGCTTGGGGGGAGGGCGACAGGCCTACAATGAGCAGTTCTTC. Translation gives CASSLGGGRQAYNEQFF. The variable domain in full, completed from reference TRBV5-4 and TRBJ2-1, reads ETGVTQSPTHLIKTRGQQVTLRCSSQSGHNTVSWYQQALGQGPQFIFQYYREEENGRGNFPPRFSGLQFPNYSSELNVNALELDDSALYLCASSLGGGRQAYNEQFFGPGTRLTVL.

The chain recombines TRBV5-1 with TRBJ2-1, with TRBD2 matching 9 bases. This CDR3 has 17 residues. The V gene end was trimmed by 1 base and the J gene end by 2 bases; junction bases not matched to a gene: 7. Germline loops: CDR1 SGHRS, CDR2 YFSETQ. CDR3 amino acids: CASSLNVLAGPYNEQFF. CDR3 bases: TGCGCCAGCAGCTTGAATGTACTAGCGGGTCCCTACAATGAGCAGTTCTTC.

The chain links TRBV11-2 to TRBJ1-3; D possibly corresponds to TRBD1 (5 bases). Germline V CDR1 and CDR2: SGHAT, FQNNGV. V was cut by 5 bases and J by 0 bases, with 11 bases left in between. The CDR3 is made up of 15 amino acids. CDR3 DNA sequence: TGTGCCAGCAGCCGGGGAGGGGTCTCTGGAAACACCATATATTTT. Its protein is CASSRGGVSGNTIYF.

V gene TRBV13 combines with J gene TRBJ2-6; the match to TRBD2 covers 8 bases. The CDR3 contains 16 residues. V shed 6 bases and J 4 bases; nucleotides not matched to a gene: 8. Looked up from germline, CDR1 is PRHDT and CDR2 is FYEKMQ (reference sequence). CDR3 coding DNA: TGTGCCAGCAGGGAAAGCGGGGGTAGGGGGGCCAACGTCCTGACTTTC. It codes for CASRESGGRGANVLTF.

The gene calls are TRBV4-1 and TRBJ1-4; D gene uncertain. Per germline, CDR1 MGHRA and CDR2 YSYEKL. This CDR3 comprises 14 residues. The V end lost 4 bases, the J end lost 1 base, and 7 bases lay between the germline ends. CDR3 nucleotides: TGCGCCAGCAGCCGTGCACAAACTAATGAAAAACTGTTTTTT. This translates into CASSRAQTNEKLFF.

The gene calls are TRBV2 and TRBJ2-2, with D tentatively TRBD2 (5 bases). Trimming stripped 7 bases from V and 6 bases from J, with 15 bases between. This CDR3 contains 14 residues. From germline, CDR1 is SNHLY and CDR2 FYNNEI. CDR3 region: CASMTDSSSGELFF. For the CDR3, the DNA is TGTGCCAGCATGACGGACTCCAGTTCCGGGGAGCTGTTTTTT.

CDR3 sequence (DNA): TGCAGCGCGTCCAGGGCCCAATTCACCGGGGAGCTGTTTTTT. Amino acids: CSASRAQFTGELFF. J is TRBJ2-2 and V is TRBV29-1, with D possibly TRBD1 on 5 matching bases. V lost 7 bases and J lost 4, with 16 bases in between. The CDR3 totals 14 residues. The V gene's germline CDR1 is SQVTM and CDR2 ANQGSEA.

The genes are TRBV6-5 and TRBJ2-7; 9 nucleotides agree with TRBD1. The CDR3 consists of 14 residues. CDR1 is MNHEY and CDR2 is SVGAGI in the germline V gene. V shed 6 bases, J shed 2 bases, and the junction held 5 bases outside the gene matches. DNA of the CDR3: TGTGCCAGCAGACCGGGACAGGGAGCCTACGAGCAGTACTTC. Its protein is CASRPGQGAYEQYF.

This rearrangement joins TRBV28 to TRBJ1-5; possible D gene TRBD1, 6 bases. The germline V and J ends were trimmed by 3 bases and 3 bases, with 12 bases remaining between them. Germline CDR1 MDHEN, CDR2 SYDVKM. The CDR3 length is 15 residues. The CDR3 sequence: CASSLSQGINQPQHF. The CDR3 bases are TGTGCCAGCAGTTTGTCACAGGGAATCAATCAGCCCCAGCATTTT.

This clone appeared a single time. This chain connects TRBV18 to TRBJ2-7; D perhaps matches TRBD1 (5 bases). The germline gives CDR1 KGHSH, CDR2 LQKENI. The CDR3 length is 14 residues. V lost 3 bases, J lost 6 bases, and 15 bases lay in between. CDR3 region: CASSPTTASGEQYF. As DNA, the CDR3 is TGTGCCAGCTCACCGACGACAGCGTCAGGCGAGCAGTACTTC.